The 32 T cell receptor beta chains presented below share a single source sample, sequenced in a study of blood T cell repertoires in COVID-19. The protocol was immunoSEQ multiplex PCR, while the TCRdb copy is restricted to in-frame clones and leaves out a portion. The sample consists of some 270,000 clones, approximately 84% of them appearing once. Sequenced: PBMCs or T cells enriched from blood (not recorded which). These receptors all stem from a woman between 45 and 60 years old who had been exposed to COVID-19.

This sequence joins TRBV6-6 and TRBJ1-3; tentative D call: TRBD1 (6 bases). V lost 6 bases, J lost 4 bases, and 13 bases lay in between. The CDR3 extends over 14 amino acids. The germline CDR1 and CDR2 sequences are MNHNY and SVGAGI (reference sequence). The CDR3 DNA reads TGTGCCAGCAGCGCTAGGGGGGGAGGAAACACCATATATTTT. It encodes CASSARGGGNTIYF.

As concerns this clone: Since no conserved phenylalanine or tryptophan closes the CDR3, a read error is the likely cause. The DNA is omitted, as the CDR3 cannot be located on it reliably, and the CDR3 follows TCRdb's listing. This rearrangement joins TRBV2 to TRBJ1-1. The CDR3 has 11 residues if both end residues are counted. From germline, CDR1 is SNHLY and CDR2 FYNNEI. Here the CDR3 reads CASTEKRALSV.

This rearrangement joins TRBV4-1 to TRBJ1-6, with D possibly being TRBD1 (6 bases). The germline V gene encodes CDR1 MGHRA and CDR2 YSYEKL. The CDR3 is made up of 16 amino acids. With 0 bases removed from V and 6 bases from J, the gap between germline ends came to 12 bases. The CDR3 coding sequence is TGCGCCAGCAGCCAAGACTTACAGGGAGTTAATTCACCCCTCCACTTT. Encoded protein: CASSQDLQGVNSPLHF.

The chain links TRBV28 to TRBJ2-5, with TRBD1 matching 9 bases. Germline CDR1 is MDHEN and CDR2 is SYDVKM. V was pared by 4 bases and J by 4 bases, with 10 bases of the junction left unmatched. The CDR3 is made up of 16 amino acids. CDR3 bases: TGTGCCAGCAGTTCCCAGGGGACAGGGTTTAGAGAGACCCAGTACTTC. As protein: CASSSQGTGFRETQYF.

The chain links TRBV28 to TRBJ2-5; 10 positions agree with TRBD1. Germline values: CDR1 MDHEN, CDR2 SYDVKM. Unmatched junction bases numbered 9, after V lost 6 bases and J lost 5 bases. CDR3 size: 15 residues. The CDR3 DNA is TGTGCCAGCAGACCCGACAGGGGGCGCGGGGAGACCCAGTACTTC. Translated: CASRPDRGRGETQYF.

The V call is TRBV18, the J call TRBJ2-1; possibly TRBD2 for D (5 bases). CDR1 KGHSH and CDR2 LQKENI come from the germline V gene. The CDR3 is made up of 13 amino acids. V lost 3 bases and J lost 10, with 13 bases in between. CDR3 loop: CASSPKDSGEQFF. In nucleotides, the CDR3 is TGTGCCAGCTCACCGAAGGATTCGGGAGAGCAGTTCTTC.

This clone was seen once. The V and J genes are TRBV5-4 and TRBJ2-1; TRBD2 matches 9 bases. The CDR3 runs to 14 residues. CDR1 and CDR2 from the germline V gene are SGHNT and YYREEE (reference sequence). Trimming took 7 bases from V and 6 from J; bases not matched to a gene: 8. CDR3 sequence: CASGLLAGPNEQFF. The CDR3 DNA sequence: TGTGCCAGCGGCCTTCTAGCGGGGCCCAATGAGCAGTTCTTC.

CDR3: CASSLGSRVMDYGYTF. CDR3 sequence (DNA): TGTGCCAGCAGCTTAGGGAGCAGGGTGATGGACTATGGCTACACCTTC. The gene calls are TRBV7-8 and TRBJ1-2; a possible D gene is TRBD1 (5 bases). Between the trimmed V and J ends, which lost 1 base and 3 bases, there was a span of 15 bases. Germline V gene lookup returns CDR1 SGHVS and CDR2 FQNEAQ. CDR3 size: 16 residues.

This clone was picked up one time. The rearrangement links TRBV19 to TRBJ1-6; no reliable D call. Trimming took 5 bases from V and 5 from J, leaving 16 bases between them. Germline CDR1 LNHDA, CDR2 SQIVND (reference sequence). This CDR3 has 16 residues. CDR3 residues: CASSVTPGMDNSPLHF. CDR3 nucleotides: TGTGCCAGTAGTGTAACCCCGGGTATGGATAATTCACCCCTCCACTTT.

V usage is TRBV2 and J usage is TRBJ1-2; 10 nucleotides align to TRBD1. This CDR3 is 13 amino acids long. The V gene's germline CDR1 is SNHLY and CDR2 FYNNEI. Trimming at V came to 4 bases and at J to 6 bases, leaving 2 bases not matched to a gene. The CDR3: CASSGDRGDGYTF. CDR3 DNA sequence: TGTGCCAGCAGTGGGGACAGGGGCGATGGCTACACCTTC.

The J gene is TRBJ2-7, the V gene TRBV15; 7 bases agree with TRBD1. The length of the CDR3 is 16 residues. With 1 base clipped from V and 6 bases from J, the junction kept 12 bases outside the gene matches. Germline loops: CDR1 LNHNV, CDR2 YYDKDF (reference sequence). The CDR3 DNA reads TGTGCCACCAGCAGAGGGGCCGGGACAGCGCAACTCGAGCAGTACTTC. This encodes CATSRGAGTAQLEQYF.

This clone was seen more than once but under ten times. The genes are TRBV4-3 and TRBJ1-6, with 7 nucleotides matching TRBD1. The CDR3 sequence is 16 residues long. Unmatched junction bases numbered 7, after V lost 1 base and J lost 7 bases. Germline CDR1 LGHNA, CDR2 YSLEER. For the CDR3, the DNA is TGCGCCAGCAGCCAAGGAAGCGGACAGGCGAATTCACCCCTCCACTTT. Protein: CASSQGSGQANSPLHF.

The chain's CDR3 is CASSFTQDTEAFF. CDR3 bases: TGTGCCAGCAGTTTCACTCAGGACACTGAAGCTTTCTTT. The chain employs TRBV6-2 or TRBV6-3 and TRBJ1-1; D is undetermined. There are 13 residues in the CDR3. V lost 4 bases, J lost 3 bases, and 9 bases lay in between. CDR1 and CDR2 (germline): MNHEY, SVGEGT.

The chain recombines TRBV30 with TRBJ2-5; 9 bases fit TRBD1. Trimming at V came to 7 bases and at J to 3 bases, leaving 6 bases not matched to a gene. This CDR3 has 13 residues. Germline V CDR1 and CDR2: GTSNPN, SVGIG (reference sequence). CDR3 in DNA: TGTGCCTATACCGGGACAGGGAAAGAGACCCAGTACTTC. Translation gives CAYTGTGKETQYF.

V usage is TRBV29-1 and J usage is TRBJ1-4; possible D gene TRBD1, 6 bases. The CDR3 is 14 amino acids. Germline-derived CDR1 and CDR2 are SQVTM and ANQGSEA. The germline V and J ends were trimmed by 6 bases and 5 bases, with 16 bases remaining between them. The CDR3 coding sequence is TGCAGCGTCGATAAGACAGGCCGAAATGAAAAACTGTTTTTT. This codes for CSVDKTGRNEKLFF.

The chain is built from TRBV29-1 and TRBJ2-5; possibly TRBD1 for D (6 bases). V lost 4 bases and J 1 base, leaving 10 bases between the germline ends. The CDR3 is 13 amino acids. Germline CDR1 and CDR2: SQVTM and ANQGSEA. CDR3: CSVVKGVQETQYF. The CDR3 region has the DNA TGCAGCGTTGTAAAGGGGGTCCAAGAGACCCAGTACTTC.

This sequence joins TRBV28 and TRBJ1-2; D remains ambiguous. Germline CDR1 and CDR2: MDHEN and SYDVKM. The CDR3 contains 12 residues. The V end lost 9 bases, the J end lost 8 bases, and 16 bases lay between the germline ends. DNA for the CDR3: TGTGCCAGTACGAGCAAGCGTGGCGGCTACACCTTC. Its protein is CASTSKRGGYTF.

The rearrangement uses TRBV28 and TRBJ1-1; no firm D call. The germline CDR1 and CDR2 sequences are MDHEN and SYDVKM. The V end lost 7 bases, the J end lost 11 bases, and 14 bases lay between the germline ends. CDR3 length: 11 residues. The CDR3 reads CASTSTKQAFF. CDR3 DNA sequence: TGTGCCAGCACCTCAACCAAACAGGCTTTCTTT. The complete variable domain, with remaining parts taken from reference TRBV28 and TRBJ1-1, reads DVKVTQSSRYLVKRTGEKVFLECVQDMDHENMFWYRQDPGLGLRLIYFSYDVKMKEKGDIPEGYSVSREKKERFSLILESASTNQTSMYLCASTSTKQAFFGQGTRLTVV.

The genes are TRBV9 and TRBJ1-3; 7 bases map to TRBD1. From germline, CDR1 is SGDLS and CDR2 YYNGEE. The CDR3 covers 14 residues. Trimming took 6 bases from V and 6 from J; bases not matched to a gene: 9. The CDR3 bases are TGTGCCAGCACCCTCGACAGGGCGACAAACACCATATATTTT. This sequence encodes CASTLDRATNTIYF.

Comments on this clone: Different DNA sequences within this sample yield the same CDR3. V gene TRBV5-4 combines with J gene TRBJ2-7, with D possibly TRBD2 on 5 matching bases. Germline-derived CDR1 and CDR2 are SGHNT and YYREEE (reference sequence). Trimming cost V 1 base and J 0 bases, with 5 bases left between them. The CDR3 contains 13 residues. CDR3 in amino acids: CASSLRGSYEQYF. In DNA, the CDR3 is TGTGCCAGCAGCTTGCGGGGCTCCTACGAGCAGTACTTC.

This chain links TRBV5-6 with TRBJ1-4; 7 bases are a match to TRBD1. Per germline, CDR1 SGHDT and CDR2 YYEEEE. The trim removed 3 bases at V and 2 bases at J, leaving 1 base unmatched. The CDR3 runs 14 residues. The CDR3 bases are TGTGCCAGCAGCTGGGGACAGACTAATGAAAAACTGTTTTTT. This sequence encodes CASSWGQTNEKLFF.

V gene TRBV28 combines with J gene TRBJ2-2; TRBD1 might be the D (5 bases). Per germline, CDR1 MDHEN and CDR2 SYDVKM. V lost 6 bases to trimming and J lost 2 bases, with 16 bases between them. This CDR3 region has 16 residues. In DNA, the CDR3 is TGTGCCAGCAGCCAGCAAAGGGGCTTTAACACCGGGGAGCTGTTTTTT. It yields the protein CASSQQRGFNTGELFF.

V usage is TRBV21-1 and J usage is TRBJ1-3; TRBD1 is taken as the D call from the table, unchecked against the DNA. TRBV21-1 is reported as a pseudogene. The CDR3 loop spans 17 amino acids. The CDR3 DNA sequence: TGTGCCAGCAGCAAAGGGGGTGGCAGGGGGTCAGGAAACACCATATATTTT. This gives the protein CASSKGGGRGSGNTIYF.

CDR3 in amino acids: CSAPRVHEQYF. CDR3 sequence (DNA): TGCAGTGCCCCGAGGGTCCACGAGCAGTACTTC. The chain links TRBV20-1 to TRBJ2-7, with D possibly being TRBD2 (5 bases). The germline V and J ends were trimmed by 6 bases and 5 bases, with 11 bases remaining between them. This CDR3 spans 11 amino acids. Per the germline V gene, CDR1 is DFQATT and CDR2 is SNEGSKA (reference sequence).

V usage is TRBV5-1 and J usage is TRBJ1-5; D is ambiguous. The germline V gene encodes CDR1 SGHRS and CDR2 YFSETQ. The ends were cut back, 1 base at V and 0 bases at J, with 8 bases in the middle. This CDR3 is 15 amino acids long. The CDR3: CASSLSGNSNQPQHF. The CDR3 bases are TGCGCCAGCAGCTTGAGCGGGAATAGCAATCAGCCCCAGCATTTT. Filled out from reference TRBV5-1 and TRBJ1-5, the complete variable domain reads KAGVTQTPRYLIKTRGQQVTLSCSPISGHRSVSWYQQTPGQGLQFLFEYFSETQRNKGNFPGRFSGRQFSNSRSEMNVSTLELGDSALYLCASSLSGNSNQPQHFGDGTRLSIL.

V usage is TRBV18 and J usage is TRBJ2-3; D unclear. There are 15 residues in the CDR3. V gave up 2 bases and J gave up 0 bases, with 9 bases separating them. In germline, CDR1 is KGHSH, CDR2 LQKENI. The CDR3 DNA follows: TGTGCCAGCTCACCAACAGCAGCTAGCACAGATACGCAGTATTTT. Amino acids: CASSPTAASTDTQYF.

There are a few counts of this clone. The rearrangement uses TRBV6-5 and TRBJ1-5; perhaps TRBD1 as D (5 bases). The germline gives CDR1 MNHEY, CDR2 SVGAGI. This CDR3 has 14 residues. The germline V and J ends were trimmed by 7 bases and 4 bases, with 14 bases remaining between them. The chain's CDR3 is CASTGAGPNQPQHF. CDR3 nucleotides: TGTGCCAGCACCGGGGCGGGACCTAATCAGCCCCAGCATTTT.

This clone was detected once. Here the CDR3 DNA reads TGTGCCAGCAGCTTGTGGACAGCCGGAGACACCATATATTTT. It specifies CASSLWTAGDTIYF. The V call is TRBV5-5, the J call TRBJ1-3, with a tentative D call TRBD1 (6 bases). Germline V gives CDR1 SGHKS, CDR2 YYEKEE (reference sequence). The CDR3 runs to 14 residues. V shed 1 base and J shed 8 bases, with 13 bases lying between them.

The chain recombines TRBV28 with TRBJ1-4; D is unresolved. CDR1 and CDR2 (germline): MDHEN, SYDVKM. CDR3 length: 14 amino acids. The CDR3 DNA reads TGTGCAACCGGCGGGTGGGCCACTAATGAAAAACTGTTTTTT. It specifies CATGGWATNEKLFF.

The rearrangement links TRBV5-1 to TRBJ1-2; 8 bases agree with TRBD1. Germline values: CDR1 SGHRS, CDR2 YFSETQ. The CDR3 has 14 residues. J lost 8 bases, V lost 4 bases, and 10 bases had no gene match. Here the CDR3 reads CASSTWTGSDGYTF. CDR3 DNA: TGCGCCAGCAGCACCTGGACAGGGTCTGACGGCTACACCTTC.

This chain uses TRBV24-1 with TRBJ2-1; D possibly corresponds to TRBD2 (7 bases). This CDR3 spans 16 amino acids. Germline V lookup: CDR1 KGHDR, CDR2 SFDVKD. The V gene lost 1 base and the J gene lost 5 bases, with 14 bases spanning the gap. CDR3 sequence (DNA): TGTGCCACCAGTGATTTAAAAGGGGGGGGACACAATGAGCAGTTCTTC. Translated: CATSDLKGGGHNEQFF.

The gene calls are TRBV4-3 and TRBJ2-7, with a tentative D call TRBD2 (6 bases). The CDR3 totals 15 residues. Trimming took 3 bases from V and 1 from J, leaving 13 bases between them. Per the germline V gene, CDR1 is LGHNA and CDR2 is YSLEER. The CDR3: CASSQVHGGSYEQYF. In DNA, the CDR3 is TGCGCCAGCAGCCAGGTCCATGGGGGGTCCTACGAGCAGTACTTC.